Given below is one TCR beta chain in context. Its antigen is still unknown. The study sequenced cultured CD4+ T cell DNA using the Oncomine TCR Beta short-read assay. TCRdb re-called the PCR reads with MiXCR, one entry per CDR3 protein. The sample lists thousands of distinct CDR3 sequences, over 70% occurring once. CDR1 DFQATT and CDR2 SNEGSKA come from the germline V gene (reference sequence). The CDR3 contains 12 residues. The treatment was: approximately nine-day PBMC culture with coronavirus spike peptide pools or control peptides (ViraFEST assay). The data derive from a study of vaccination and CD4 T cells after COVID-19. The overall study: Spike peptides, overlapping and drawn from SARS-CoV-2, HCoV-NL63, HCoV-OC43 and HCoV-229E, were used to stimulate cells.

The sequence derives from a human donor who had recovered from COVID-19. The chain uses TRBV20-1 and TRBJ2-7; 7 bases agree with TRBD2. Specimen: CD4+ T cells from blood, cultured in vitro. The CDR3, as DNA: TGCAGCTTGCGGGAGTTCCTCTACGAGCAGTACTTC. Its protein product is CSLREFLYEQYF.